This T cell receptor (beta chain) is drawn from a study of glioma-infiltrating T cells after dendritic cell vaccination. About the research overall: Dendritic cells derived from monocytes and pulsed with autologous tumor lysate formed the vaccine. Dendritic cell vaccine was injected intradermally three times, biweekly.

CDR3 length: 15 amino acids. Germline V gene data show CDR1 as SGHVS and CDR2 as FQNEAQ. V trimming: 1 base; J trimming: 9 bases; junction bases outside the gene matches: 8. Up to about 2 ug genomic DNA was used for TCRB CDR3 amplification. Measured with immunoSEQ multiplex PCR; TCRdb has only the in-frame clones, and not every one. The data contain 40,000 or so clones, 82% of them singletons. Sample: blood, taken before dendritic cell vaccination. This rearrangement joins TRBV7-8 to TRBJ1-5, with TRBD1 matching 8 bases. This TCR was recovered from a human donor with glioblastoma. The CDR3 is CASSLEGQAWTPQHF. The CDR3 nucleotides are TGTGCCAGCAGCTTAGAGGGACAGGCTTGGACGCCCCAGCATTTT.